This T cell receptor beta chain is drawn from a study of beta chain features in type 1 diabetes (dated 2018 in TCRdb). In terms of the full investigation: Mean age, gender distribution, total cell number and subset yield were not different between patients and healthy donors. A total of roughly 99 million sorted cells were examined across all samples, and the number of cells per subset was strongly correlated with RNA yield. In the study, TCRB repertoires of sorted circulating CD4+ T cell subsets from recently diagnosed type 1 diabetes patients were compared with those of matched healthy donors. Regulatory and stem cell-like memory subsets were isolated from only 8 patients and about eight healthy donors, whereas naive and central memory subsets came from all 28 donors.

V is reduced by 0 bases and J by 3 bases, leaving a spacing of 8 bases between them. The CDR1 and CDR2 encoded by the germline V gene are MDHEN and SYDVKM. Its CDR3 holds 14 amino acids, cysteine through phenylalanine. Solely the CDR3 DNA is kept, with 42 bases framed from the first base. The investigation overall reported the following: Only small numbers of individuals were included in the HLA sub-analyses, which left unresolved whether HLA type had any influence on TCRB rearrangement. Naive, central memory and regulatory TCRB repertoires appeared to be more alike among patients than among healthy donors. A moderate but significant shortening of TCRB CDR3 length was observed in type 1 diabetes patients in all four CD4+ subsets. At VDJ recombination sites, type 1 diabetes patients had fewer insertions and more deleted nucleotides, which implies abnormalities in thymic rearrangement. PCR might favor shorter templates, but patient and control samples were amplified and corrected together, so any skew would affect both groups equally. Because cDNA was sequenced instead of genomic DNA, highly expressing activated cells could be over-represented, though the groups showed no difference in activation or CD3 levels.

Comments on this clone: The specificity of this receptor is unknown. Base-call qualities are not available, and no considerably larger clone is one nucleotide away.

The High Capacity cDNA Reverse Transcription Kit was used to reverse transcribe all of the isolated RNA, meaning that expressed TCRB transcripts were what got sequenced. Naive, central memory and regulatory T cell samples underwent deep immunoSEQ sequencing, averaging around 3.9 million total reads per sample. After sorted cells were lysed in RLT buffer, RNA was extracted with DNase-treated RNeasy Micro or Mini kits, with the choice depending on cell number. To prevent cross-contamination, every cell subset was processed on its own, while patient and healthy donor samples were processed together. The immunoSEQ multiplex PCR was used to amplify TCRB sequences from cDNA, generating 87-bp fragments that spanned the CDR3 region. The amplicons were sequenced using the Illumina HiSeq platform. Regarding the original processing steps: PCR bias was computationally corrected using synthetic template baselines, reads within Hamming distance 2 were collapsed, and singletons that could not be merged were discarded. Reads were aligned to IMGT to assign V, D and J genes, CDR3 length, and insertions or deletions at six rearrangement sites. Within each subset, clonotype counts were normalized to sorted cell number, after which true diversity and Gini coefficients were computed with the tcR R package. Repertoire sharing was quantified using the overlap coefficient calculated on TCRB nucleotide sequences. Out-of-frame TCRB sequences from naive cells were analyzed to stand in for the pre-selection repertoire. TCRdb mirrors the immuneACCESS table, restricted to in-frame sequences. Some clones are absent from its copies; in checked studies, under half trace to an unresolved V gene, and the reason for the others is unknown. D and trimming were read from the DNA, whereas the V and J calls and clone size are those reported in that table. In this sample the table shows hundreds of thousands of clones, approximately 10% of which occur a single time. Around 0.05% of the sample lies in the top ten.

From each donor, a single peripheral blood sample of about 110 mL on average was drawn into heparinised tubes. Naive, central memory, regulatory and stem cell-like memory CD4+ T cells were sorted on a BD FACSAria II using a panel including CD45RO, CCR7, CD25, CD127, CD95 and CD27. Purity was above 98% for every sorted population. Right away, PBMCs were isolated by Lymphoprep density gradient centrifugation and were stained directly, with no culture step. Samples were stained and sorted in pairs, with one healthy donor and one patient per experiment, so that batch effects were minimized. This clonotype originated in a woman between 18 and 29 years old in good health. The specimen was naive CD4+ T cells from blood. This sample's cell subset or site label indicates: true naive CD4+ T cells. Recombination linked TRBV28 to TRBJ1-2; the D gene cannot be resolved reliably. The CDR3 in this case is CASSLWGTDYGYTF. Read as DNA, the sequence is TGTGCCAGCAGTTTATGGGGTACGGACTATGGCTACACCTTC.